Below, 23 T cell receptor beta chains from the same sample are listed, as sequenced in a study of blood T cell repertoires in COVID-19. Method: immunoSEQ multiplex PCR; TCRdb's copy keeps in-frame clones and lacks some. The repertoire holds fewer than 400,000 clones, with 85% to 90% as singletons. The sequenced sample was PBMCs or T cells enriched from blood (not recorded which). Receptors were obtained from a man aged 30 to 39 who had recovered from COVID-19.

This clone was seen a few times. The chain carries TRBV4-2 and TRBJ1-3; possibly TRBD1 for D (6 bases). The CDR3 has 14 amino acids. In germline, CDR1 is LGHNA, CDR2 YNFKEQ. Trimming cost V 0 bases and J 3 bases, with 6 bases left between them. CDR3 region: CASSQDRGGNTIYF. The CDR3 DNA reads TGTGCCAGCAGCCAAGACAGGGGTGGAAACACCATATATTTT.

The genes are TRBV5-1 and TRBJ2-3; 10 nucleotides agree with TRBD2. Germline V gene lookup returns CDR1 SGHRS and CDR2 YFSETQ. This CDR3 region has 16 residues. The V segment lost 0 bases and the J segment 7 bases; nucleotides outside the gene matches: 8. For the CDR3, the DNA is TGCGCCAGCAGCTTGGTTGCTAGCGGGAGTCCACATACGCAGTATTTT. Encoded protein: CASSLVASGSPHTQYF.

This chain joins TRBV6-6 and TRBJ1-3; D is uncertain. The ends were cut back, 7 bases at V and 2 bases at J, with 9 bases in the middle. CDR1 MNHNY and CDR2 SVGAGI come from the germline V gene (reference sequence). CDR3 size: 13 residues. Written as DNA, the CDR3 is TGTGCCAGCACTACGAGTGCTGGAAACACCATATATTTT. Translating gives CASTTSAGNTIYF.

V gene TRBV29-1 combines with J gene TRBJ2-7; maybe TRBD1 (6 bases). This CDR3 is built from 13 residues. Per the germline V gene, CDR1 is SQVTM and CDR2 is ANQGSEA. V lost 2 bases and J lost 3, with 11 bases in between. In DNA, the CDR3 is TGCAGCGTTGAATGGGGACAAAACTACGAGCAGTACTTC. This encodes CSVEWGQNYEQYF.

The chain couples TRBV7-8 to TRBJ1-1; D is possibly TRBD1 (6 bases). This CDR3 spans 15 amino acids. Germline CDR1 is SGHVS and CDR2 is FQNEAQ. V was clipped by 1 base and J by 0 bases, with 9 bases between them. The CDR3, as DNA: TGTGCCAGCAGCTTAGTACAGGGCATGAACACTGAAGCTTTCTTT. The encoded protein is CASSLVQGMNTEAFF.

A few counts support this clone. The junction departs from germline at one end; a sequencing error may be responsible. The chain links TRBV3-1 (or the pseudogene TRBV3-2) to TRBJ1-2, with a possible D match to TRBD1 (5 bases). The CDR3 extends over 13 amino acids. Per the germline V gene, CDR1 is LGHDT and CDR2 is YNNKEL (reference sequence). The CDR3 loop is CASSQDRGGGAYF. The CDR3 bases are TGTGCCAGCAGCCAAGATCGGGGTGGAGGGGCTTACTTC.

This sequence joins TRBV10-2 and TRBJ2-3; 8 nucleotides line up with TRBD1. Trimming cost V 2 bases and J 3 bases; bases outside gene matches: 7. From germline, CDR1 is WSHSY and CDR2 SAAADI. The CDR3 totals 16 residues. CDR3 sequence: CASSEAGRGRTDTQYF. The CDR3 DNA follows: TGCGCCAGCAGTGAGGCTGGCAGGGGGCGAACAGATACGCAGTATTTT.

The gene calls are TRBV24-1 and TRBJ2-2; D perhaps matches TRBD2 (6 bases). The CDR3 spans 16 residues. Germline values: CDR1 KGHDR, CDR2 SFDVKD. V lost 5 bases to trimming and J lost 1 base, with 13 bases between them. CDR3 in DNA: TGTGCCACCAGTGTCCCCGGGAGCGAGAACACCGGGGAGCTGTTTTTT. It translates to CATSVPGSENTGELFF.

This clone was counted a single time. CDR3 loop: CASLAAFGELFF. In DNA, the CDR3 is TGTGCCAGCCTAGCGGCCTTCGGGGAGCTGTTTTTT. The genes are TRBV6-5 and TRBJ2-2; 7 nucleotides match TRBD2. CDR3 length: 12 amino acids. The ends lost 8 bases at V and 7 bases at J; junction bases unmatched: 4. Germline CDR1 is MNHEY and CDR2 is SVGAGI.

The chain employs TRBV28 and TRBJ2-1; D possibly corresponds to TRBD2 (6 bases). The CDR3 spans 15 residues. The germline gives CDR1 MDHEN, CDR2 SYDVKM. The V gene lost 6 bases and the J gene lost 10 bases, with 22 bases spanning the gap. The CDR3 DNA reads TGTGCCAGCAGCATTAGCCTGCGGGGCCGGGAAGAGCAGTTCTTC. Residues: CASSISLRGREEQFF.

V usage is TRBV4-1 and J usage is TRBJ1-5; a weak D match, TRBD1 (5 bases). The germline V and J ends were trimmed by 1 base and 6 bases, with 13 bases remaining between them. The germline CDR1 and CDR2 sequences are MGHRA and YSYEKL. The CDR3 spans 15 residues. The CDR3 bases are TGCGCCAGCAGCCAAGCGCCGGGGGGGGGTCAGCCCCAGCATTTT. Its protein is CASSQAPGGGQPQHF.

The CDR3 region is CASSQVRWAEQYF. The DNA of the CDR3 is TGTGCCAGCAGCCAAGTCAGGTGGGCCGAGCAGTACTTC. The V call is TRBV3-1 (or the pseudogene TRBV3-2), the J call TRBJ2-7, with D hard to call. The V gene lost 1 base and the J gene lost 6 bases, with 10 bases spanning the gap. Germline V CDR1 and CDR2: LGHDT, YNNKEL (reference sequence). CDR3 length equals 13 residues.

The chain has TRBV27 and TRBJ1-4; D is undetermined. V was pared by 5 bases and J by 13 bases, with 17 bases between. The CDR3 totals 13 residues. Germline CDR1 is MNHEY and CDR2 is SMNVEV (reference sequence). The DNA for the CDR3 is TGTGCCAGCAGTACCGGGAACCCCCTTAGACTGTTTTTT. It is translated as CASSTGNPLRLFF.

The chain joins TRBV6-1 to TRBJ1-1; 9 positions match TRBD1. Per the germline V gene, CDR1 is MNHNS and CDR2 is SASEGT. With 3 bases clipped from V and 1 base from J, the junction kept 3 bases outside the gene matches. The CDR3 consists of 15 residues. The CDR3 sequence: CASSDRQGGNTEAFF. CDR3 sequence (DNA): TGTGCCAGCAGTGACAGACAGGGGGGGAACACTGAAGCTTTCTTT.

The chain links TRBV7-9 to TRBJ1-5, with 9 positions matching TRBD1. J was trimmed by 7 bases and V by 5 bases; bases with no gene match: 12. Germline V CDR1 and CDR2: SEHNR, FQNEAQ (reference sequence). This CDR3 has 16 amino acids. CDR3: CASSLGTGMNRQPQHF. In DNA, the CDR3 is TGTGCCAGCAGCCTGGGGACAGGGATGAATAGGCAGCCCCAGCATTTT.

This clone came up once. The CDR3 nucleotides are TGTGCCAGCTCACCGAGTCAGGGTGCCGACGAGCAGTACTTC. Encoded protein: CASSPSQGADEQYF. The rearrangement joins TRBV18 to TRBJ2-7, with D tentatively TRBD1 (5 bases). Trimming took off 3 bases at V and 5 bases at J, with 14 bases between the two ends. The CDR3 covers 14 residues. The V gene's germline CDR1 is KGHSH and CDR2 LQKENI.

This chain uses TRBV2 with TRBJ2-5; 12 bases line up with TRBD2. Trimming at V came to 4 bases and at J to 5 bases, leaving 5 bases not matched to a gene. The CDR3 extends over 15 amino acids. The germline gives CDR1 SNHLY, CDR2 FYNNEI. CDR3 in DNA: TGTGCCAGCAGTGTTCTAGCGGGGGGGAGTGAGACCCAGTACTTC. It codes for CASSVLAGGSETQYF.

The gene calls are TRBV19 and TRBJ2-3; D is unclear. This CDR3 has 16 residues. Per germline, CDR1 LNHDA and CDR2 SQIVND (reference sequence). V lost 5 bases and J 5 bases, leaving 20 bases between the germline ends. The CDR3 here is CASSPDSRYSGDTQYF. In DNA, the CDR3 is TGTGCCAGTAGTCCGGATTCCCGGTACTCAGGAGATACGCAGTATTTT.

This chain connects TRBV29-1 to TRBJ2-1, with 8 bases matching TRBD2. With 5 bases clipped from V and 7 bases from J, the junction kept 7 bases outside the gene matches. The CDR3 has 13 residues. Germline CDR1 is SQVTM and CDR2 is ANQGSEA. The CDR3 DNA reads TGCAGCGTTTCCGGGAGGGGGGGTAATGAGCAGTTCTTC. Translated: CSVSGRGGNEQFF.

The chain recombines TRBV18 with TRBJ1-1; 7 bases align to TRBD1. The CDR3 spans 15 residues. Germline CDR1 reads KGHSH; CDR2 reads LQKENI. V was clipped by 10 bases and J by 4 bases; unmatched bases: 15. CDR3 loop: CATRAVTGLTTEAFF. The CDR3 region has the DNA TGTGCCACCCGAGCGGTGACAGGGCTCACCACTGAAGCTTTCTTT.

V usage is TRBV28 and J usage is TRBJ2-5; 10 nucleotides agree with TRBD2. CDR3 length equals 15 residues. V was pared by 4 bases and J by 5 bases, with 7 bases of the junction left unmatched. Germline V gives CDR1 MDHEN, CDR2 SYDVKM. The CDR3, as DNA: TGTGCCAGCAGTTCCCCCGGACTAGCGGAGGAGACCCAGTACTTC. This encodes CASSSPGLAEETQYF.

As concerns this clone: At one of its ends the junction is not consistent with the germline gene, which may arise from a read error. J is TRBJ2-3 and V is TRBV7-7; D is perhaps TRBD1 (6 bases). The length of the CDR3 is 15 residues. Per the germline V gene, CDR1 is SSHAT and CDR2 is FNYEAQ (reference sequence). The CDR3 nucleotides read TGTGCTAGCAGCCCTTCAGGGGTACTCACAGATACGCAGTATTTT. It is translated as CASSPSGVLTDTQYF. The full variable domain, in which reference TRBV7-7 and TRBJ2-3 provide the parts outside the CDR3, is GAGVSQSPRYKVTKRGQDVTLRCDPISSHATLYWYQQALGQGPEFLTYFNYEAQPDKSGLPSDRFSAERPEGSISTLTIQRTEQRDSAMYRCASSPSGVLTDTQYFGPGTRLTVL.

V gene TRBV19 combines with J gene TRBJ1-2; no definite D call. The V and J ends lost 5 bases and 7 bases respectively, with 11 bases between them. CDR1 LNHDA and CDR2 SQIVND come from the germline V gene (reference sequence). CDR3 length equals 12 residues. This chain's CDR3 is CASSFLEGGYTF. For the CDR3, the DNA is TGTGCCAGTAGTTTCCTCGAGGGTGGCTACACCTTC.